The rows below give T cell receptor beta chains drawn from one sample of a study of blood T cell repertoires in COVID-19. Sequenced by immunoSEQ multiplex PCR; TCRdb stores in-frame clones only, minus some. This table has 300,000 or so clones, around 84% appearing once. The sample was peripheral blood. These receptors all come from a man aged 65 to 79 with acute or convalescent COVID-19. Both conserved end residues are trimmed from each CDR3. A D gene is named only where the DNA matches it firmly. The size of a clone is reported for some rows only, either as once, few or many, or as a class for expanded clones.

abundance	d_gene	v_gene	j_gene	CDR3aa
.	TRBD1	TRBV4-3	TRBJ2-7	ASSQDIGTGSYEQY
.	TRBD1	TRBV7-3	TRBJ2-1	ASSGDRHNEQF
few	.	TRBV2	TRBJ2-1	ASRTGTINEQF
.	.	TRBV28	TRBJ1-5	ASSLVQASRYQPQH
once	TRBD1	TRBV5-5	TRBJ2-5	ASSLRQGAPETQY
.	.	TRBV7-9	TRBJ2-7	ASSLYPAYEQY
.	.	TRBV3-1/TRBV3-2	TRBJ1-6	ASSPFRGNSPLH
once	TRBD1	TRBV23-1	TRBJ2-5	ASSHRTGQETQY
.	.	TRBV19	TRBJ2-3	ASSGQISTDTQY
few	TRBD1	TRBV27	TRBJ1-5	ASSLAGGFGSNQPQH
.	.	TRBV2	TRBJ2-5	ASSLPGGNQETQY
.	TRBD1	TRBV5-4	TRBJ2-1	ASSGRDRSNEQF
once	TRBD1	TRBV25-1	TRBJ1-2	ASSLQGDYGYT
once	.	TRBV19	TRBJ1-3	ASSTGLSSGNTIY
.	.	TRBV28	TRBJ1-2	ASSLWTGWNYGYT
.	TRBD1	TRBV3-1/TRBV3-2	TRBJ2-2	ASRNRGLNTGELF
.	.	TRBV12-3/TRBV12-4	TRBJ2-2	ASSYSGTGELF
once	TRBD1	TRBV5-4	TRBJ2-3	ASSLNRRDRGGTDTQY
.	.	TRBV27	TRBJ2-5	ASSVRVFETQY
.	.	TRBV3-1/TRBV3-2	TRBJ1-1	ASSLAGHNTEAF
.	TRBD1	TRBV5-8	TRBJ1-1	ASSSGQGFTEAF
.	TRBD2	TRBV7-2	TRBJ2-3	ASSAGTSLYDTQY
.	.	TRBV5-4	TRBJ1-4	ASSPGPGFNEKLF
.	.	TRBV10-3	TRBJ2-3	AIGGGLTDTQY
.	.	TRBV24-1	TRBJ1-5	ATSDGTWGNQPQH
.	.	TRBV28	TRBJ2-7	ASIGSSYEQY
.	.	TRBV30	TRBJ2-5	AWTETVPGTQY
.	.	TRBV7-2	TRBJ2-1	ASSSSDISYNEQF
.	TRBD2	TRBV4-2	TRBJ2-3	ASSQGLAGGGDTQY
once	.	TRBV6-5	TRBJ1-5	ASGGANQPQH
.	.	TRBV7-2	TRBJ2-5	ASRRGLQETQY
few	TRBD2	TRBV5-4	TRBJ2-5	ASSLAASGGGETQY
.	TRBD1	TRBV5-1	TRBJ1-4	ASSFGQGAEKLF
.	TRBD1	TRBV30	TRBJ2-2	AWQQGEVGELF
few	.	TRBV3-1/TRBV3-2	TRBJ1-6	ASSQYLVSSYNSPLH
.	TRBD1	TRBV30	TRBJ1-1	AWSPLRQGITEAF
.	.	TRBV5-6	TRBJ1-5	ASSLGHNGPQH
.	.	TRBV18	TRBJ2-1	ASSPSNAGSSMQF
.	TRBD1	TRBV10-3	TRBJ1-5	AISEGAGSSNQPQH
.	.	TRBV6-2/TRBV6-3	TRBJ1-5	ASSFPLRGKKGNQPQH
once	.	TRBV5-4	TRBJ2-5	ASSSGLQRETQY